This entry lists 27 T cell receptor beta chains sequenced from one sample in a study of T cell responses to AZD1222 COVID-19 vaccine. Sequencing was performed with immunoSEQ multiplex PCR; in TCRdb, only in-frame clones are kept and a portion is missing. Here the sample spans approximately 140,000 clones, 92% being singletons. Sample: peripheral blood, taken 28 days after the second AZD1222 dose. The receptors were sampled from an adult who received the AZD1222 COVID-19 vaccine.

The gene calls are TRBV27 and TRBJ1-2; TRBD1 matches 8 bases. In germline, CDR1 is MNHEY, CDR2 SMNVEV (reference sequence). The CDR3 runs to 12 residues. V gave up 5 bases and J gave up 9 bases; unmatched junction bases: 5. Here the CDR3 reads CASSPDRGSYTF. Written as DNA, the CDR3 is TGTGCCAGCAGTCCCGACAGGGGCAGCTACACCTTC.

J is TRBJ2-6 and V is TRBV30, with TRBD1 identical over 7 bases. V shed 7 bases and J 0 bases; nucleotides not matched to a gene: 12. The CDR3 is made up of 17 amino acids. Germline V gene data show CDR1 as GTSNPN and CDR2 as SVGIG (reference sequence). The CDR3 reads CASKGGRVSSGANVLTF. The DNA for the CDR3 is TGTGCCTCTAAAGGGGGCAGGGTGAGCTCTGGGGCCAACGTCCTGACTTTC.

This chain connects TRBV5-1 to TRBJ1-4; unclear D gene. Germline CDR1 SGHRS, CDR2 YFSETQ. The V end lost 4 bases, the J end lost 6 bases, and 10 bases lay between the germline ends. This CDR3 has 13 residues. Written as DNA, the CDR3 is TGCGCCAGCAGCCGGGCCCCGGATGAAAAACTGTTTTTT. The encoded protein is CASSRAPDEKLFF.

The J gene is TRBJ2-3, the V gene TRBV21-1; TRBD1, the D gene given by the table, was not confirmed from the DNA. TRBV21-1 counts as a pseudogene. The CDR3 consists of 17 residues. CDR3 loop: CASSPWDRARFTDTQYF. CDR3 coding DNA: TGTGCCAGCAGCCCCTGGGACAGGGCGAGGTTCACAGATACGCAGTATTTT.

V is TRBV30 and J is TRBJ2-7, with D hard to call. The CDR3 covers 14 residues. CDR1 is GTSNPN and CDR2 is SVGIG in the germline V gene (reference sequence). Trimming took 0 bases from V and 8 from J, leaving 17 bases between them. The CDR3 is CAWSVDVGIIQQYF. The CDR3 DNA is TGTGCCTGGAGTGTGGACGTTGGCATAATACAGCAGTACTTC.

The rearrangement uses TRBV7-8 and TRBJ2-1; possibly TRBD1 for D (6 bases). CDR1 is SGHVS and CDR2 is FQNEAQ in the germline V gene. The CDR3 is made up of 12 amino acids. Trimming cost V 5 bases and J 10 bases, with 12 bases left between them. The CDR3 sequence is CASSPGVLEQFF. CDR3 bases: TGTGCCAGCAGCCCAGGGGTATTGGAGCAGTTCTTC.

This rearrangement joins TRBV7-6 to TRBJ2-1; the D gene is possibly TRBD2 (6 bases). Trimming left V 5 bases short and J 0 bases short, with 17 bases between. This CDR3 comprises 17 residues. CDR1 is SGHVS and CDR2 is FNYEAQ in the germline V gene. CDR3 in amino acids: CASSPQWGRPSYNEQFF. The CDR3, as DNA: TGTGCCAGCAGCCCCCAGTGGGGGAGGCCCTCCTACAATGAGCAGTTCTTC. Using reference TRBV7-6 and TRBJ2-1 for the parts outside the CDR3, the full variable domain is GAGVSQSPRYKVTKRGQDVALRCDPISGHVSLYWYRQALGQGPEFLTYFNYEAQQDKSGLPNDRFSAERPEGSISTLTIQRTEQRDSAMYRCASSPQWGRPSYNEQFFGPGTRLTVL.

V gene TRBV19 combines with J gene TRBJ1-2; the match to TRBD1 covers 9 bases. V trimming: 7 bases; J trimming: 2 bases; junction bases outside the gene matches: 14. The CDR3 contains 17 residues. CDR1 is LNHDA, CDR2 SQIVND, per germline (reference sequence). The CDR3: CASTDVNRGLRNYGYTF. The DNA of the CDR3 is TGTGCCAGTACCGATGTGAACAGGGGGCTCAGGAACTATGGCTACACCTTC. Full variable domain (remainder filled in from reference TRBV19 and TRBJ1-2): DGGITQSPKYLFRKEGQNVTLSCEQNLNHDAMYWYRQDPGQGLRLIYYSQIVNDFQKGDIAEGYSVSREKKESFPLTVTSAQKNPTAFYLCASTDVNRGLRNYGYTFGSGTRLTVV.

CDR3 in DNA: TGTGCCAGCAGCAAGATGGACAGGGGGATCACTGAAGCTTTCTTT. This encodes CASSKMDRGITEAFF. J is TRBJ1-1 and V is TRBV21-1; TRBD1 is taken as the D call from the table, unchecked against the DNA. TRBV21-1 is designated a pseudogene. This CDR3 spans 15 amino acids.

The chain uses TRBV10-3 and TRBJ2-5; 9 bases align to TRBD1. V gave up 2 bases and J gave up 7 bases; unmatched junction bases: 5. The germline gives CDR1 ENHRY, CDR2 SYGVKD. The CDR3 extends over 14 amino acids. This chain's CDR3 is CAISERQGEVTQYF. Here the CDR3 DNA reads TGTGCCATCAGTGAGAGACAGGGGGAGGTGACCCAGTACTTC.

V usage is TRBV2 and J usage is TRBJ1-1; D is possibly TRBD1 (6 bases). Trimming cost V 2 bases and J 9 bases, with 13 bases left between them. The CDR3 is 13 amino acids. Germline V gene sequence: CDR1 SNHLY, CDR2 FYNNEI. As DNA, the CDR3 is TGTGCCAGCAGTGAATGGGGGGGGCATCAAGCTTTCTTT. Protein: CASSEWGGHQAFF.

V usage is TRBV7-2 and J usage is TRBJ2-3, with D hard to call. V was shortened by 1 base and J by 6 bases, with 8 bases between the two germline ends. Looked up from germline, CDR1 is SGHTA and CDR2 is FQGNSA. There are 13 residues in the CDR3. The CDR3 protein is CASSLGVGDTQYF. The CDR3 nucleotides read TGTGCCAGCAGCTTAGGGGTCGGGGATACGCAGTATTTT. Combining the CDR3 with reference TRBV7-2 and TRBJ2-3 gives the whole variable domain GAGVSQSPSNKVTEKGKDVELRCDPISGHTALYWYRQSLGQGLEFLIYFQGNSAPDKSGLPSDRFSAERTGGSVSTLTIQRTQQEDSAVYLCASSLGVGDTQYFGPGTRLTVL.

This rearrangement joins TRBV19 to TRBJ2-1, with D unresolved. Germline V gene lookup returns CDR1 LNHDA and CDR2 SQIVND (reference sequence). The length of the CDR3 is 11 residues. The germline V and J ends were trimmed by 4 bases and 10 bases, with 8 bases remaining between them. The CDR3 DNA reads TGTGCCAGTAGTAACTTCGACGAGCAGTTCTTC. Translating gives CASSNFDEQFF.

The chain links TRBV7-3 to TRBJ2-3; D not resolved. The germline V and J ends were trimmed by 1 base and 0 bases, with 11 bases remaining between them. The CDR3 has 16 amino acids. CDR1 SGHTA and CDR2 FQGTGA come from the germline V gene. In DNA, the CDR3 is TGTGCCAGCAGCTTAAGGGCGGAAACTAGCACAGATACGCAGTATTTT. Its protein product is CASSLRAETSTDTQYF.

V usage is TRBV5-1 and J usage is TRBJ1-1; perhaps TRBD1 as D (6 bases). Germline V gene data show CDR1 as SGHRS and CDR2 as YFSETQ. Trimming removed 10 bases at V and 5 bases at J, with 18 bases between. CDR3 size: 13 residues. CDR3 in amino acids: CAVADRPGTEAFF. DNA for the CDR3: TGCGCCGTAGCCGACAGGCCGGGGACTGAAGCTTTCTTT.

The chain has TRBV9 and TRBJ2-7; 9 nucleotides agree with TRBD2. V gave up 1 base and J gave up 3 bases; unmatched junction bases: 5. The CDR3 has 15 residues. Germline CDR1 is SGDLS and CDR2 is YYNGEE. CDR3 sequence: CASSVTTSGDYEQYF. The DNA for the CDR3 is TGTGCCAGCAGCGTAACGACTAGCGGAGACTACGAGCAGTACTTC. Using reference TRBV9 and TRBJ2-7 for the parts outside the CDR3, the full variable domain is DSGVTQTPKHLITATGQRVTLRCSPRSGDLSVYWYQQSLDQGLQFLIQYYNGEERAKGNILERFSAQQFPDLHSELNLSSLELGDSALYFCASSVTTSGDYEQYFGPGTRLTVT.

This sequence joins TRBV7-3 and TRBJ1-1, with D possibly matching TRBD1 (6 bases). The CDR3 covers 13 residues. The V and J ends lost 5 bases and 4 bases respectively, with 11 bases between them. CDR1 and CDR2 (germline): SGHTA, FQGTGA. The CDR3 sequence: CASSPTGTTEAFF. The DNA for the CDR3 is TGTGCCAGCAGCCCTACAGGGACCACTGAAGCTTTCTTT.

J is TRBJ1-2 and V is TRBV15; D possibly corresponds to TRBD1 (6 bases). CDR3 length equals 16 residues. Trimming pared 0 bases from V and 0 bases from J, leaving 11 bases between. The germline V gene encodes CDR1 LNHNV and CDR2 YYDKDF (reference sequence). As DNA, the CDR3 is TGTGCCACCAGCAGAGAATACAGGGCCGCTAACTATGGCTACACCTTC. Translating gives CATSREYRAANYGYTF.

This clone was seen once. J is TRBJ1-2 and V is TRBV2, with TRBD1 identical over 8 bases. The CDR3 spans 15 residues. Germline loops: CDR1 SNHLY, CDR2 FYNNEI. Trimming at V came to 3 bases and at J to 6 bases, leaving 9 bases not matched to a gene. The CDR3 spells CASSDGRYRGDGYTF. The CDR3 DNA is TGTGCCAGCAGTGATGGGCGGTACAGGGGGGATGGCTACACCTTC.

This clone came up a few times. CDR3 DNA sequence: TGTGCCAGCAGAGGGGTGGCGGACGGCTCCTACGAGCAGTACTTC. Translating gives CASRGVADGSYEQYF. The rearrangement links TRBV6-5 to TRBJ2-7; possible D gene TRBD1, 5 bases. The V end was cut by 6 bases, the J end by 0 bases, with 15 bases between. The length of the CDR3 is 15 residues. CDR1 MNHEY and CDR2 SVGAGI come from the germline V gene.

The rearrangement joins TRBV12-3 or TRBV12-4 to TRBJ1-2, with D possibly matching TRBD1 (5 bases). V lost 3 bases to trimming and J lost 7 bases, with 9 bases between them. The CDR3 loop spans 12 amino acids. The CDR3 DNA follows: TGTGCCAGCAGTTTCCCCAGGGCTGGCTACACCTTC. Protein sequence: CASSFPRAGYTF.

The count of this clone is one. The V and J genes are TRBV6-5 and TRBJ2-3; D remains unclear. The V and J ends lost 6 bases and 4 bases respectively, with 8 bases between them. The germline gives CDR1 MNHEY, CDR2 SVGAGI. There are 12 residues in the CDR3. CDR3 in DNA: TGTGCCAGCAGCGACCCCTCAGATACGCAGTATTTT. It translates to CASSDPSDTQYF.

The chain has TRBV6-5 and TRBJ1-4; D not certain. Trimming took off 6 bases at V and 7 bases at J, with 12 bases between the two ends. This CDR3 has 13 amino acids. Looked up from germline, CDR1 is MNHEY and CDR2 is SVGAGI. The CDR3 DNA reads TGTGCCAGCAGCCCCCGGCCCCTTGAAAAACTGTTTTTT. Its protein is CASSPRPLEKLFF.

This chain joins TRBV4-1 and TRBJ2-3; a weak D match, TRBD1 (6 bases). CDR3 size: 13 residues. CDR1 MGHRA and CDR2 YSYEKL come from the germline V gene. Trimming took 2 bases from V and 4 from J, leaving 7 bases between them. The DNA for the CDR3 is TGCGCCAGCAGCCAACAGGGGTCAGATACGCAGTATTTT. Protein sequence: CASSQQGSDTQYF.

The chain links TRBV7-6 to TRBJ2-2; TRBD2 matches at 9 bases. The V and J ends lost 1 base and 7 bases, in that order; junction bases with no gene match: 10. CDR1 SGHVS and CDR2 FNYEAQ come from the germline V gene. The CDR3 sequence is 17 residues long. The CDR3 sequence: CASSLGSSGVFGGELFF. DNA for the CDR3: TGTGCCAGCAGCTTAGGATCTAGCGGGGTTTTCGGCGGGGAGCTGTTTTTT.

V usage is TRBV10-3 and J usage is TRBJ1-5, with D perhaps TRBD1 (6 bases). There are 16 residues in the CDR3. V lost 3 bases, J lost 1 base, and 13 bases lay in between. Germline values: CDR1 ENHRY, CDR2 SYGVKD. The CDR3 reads CAISEQGKGSNQPQHF. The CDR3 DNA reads TGTGCCATCAGTGAACAGGGAAAGGGGAGCAATCAGCCCCAGCATTTT.

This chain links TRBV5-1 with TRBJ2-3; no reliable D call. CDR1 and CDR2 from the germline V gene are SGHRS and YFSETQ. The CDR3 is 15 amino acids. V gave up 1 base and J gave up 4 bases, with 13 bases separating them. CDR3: CASSLNVILPDTQYF. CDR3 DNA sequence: TGCGCCAGCAGCTTGAATGTGATCCTGCCAGATACGCAGTATTTT.